This T cell receptor (beta chain) was obtained from a study of blood T cell repertoires in COVID-19. Study-wide background: From the United States, Italy and Spain came samples of acute and convalescent COVID-19.

Clones were sequenced by immunoSEQ multiplex PCR, and TCRdb holds only the in-frame ones, with some missing. The sample contains fewer than 400,000 clones, 85% of which appear only once. This CDR3 comprises 14 residues. Germline values: CDR1 SGHVS, CDR2 FQNEAQ. V was pared by 5 bases and J by 0 bases, with 8 bases between. The TCR sequence derives from a woman aged 25 to 39 who had been exposed to COVID-19. This chain connects TRBV7-8 to TRBJ1-3; tentatively, D is TRBD1 (6 bases). The sequenced sample was PBMCs or T cells enriched from blood (not recorded which). As DNA, the CDR3 is TGTGCCAGCAGCCCGACAGGCTCTGGAAACACCATATATTTT. Translating it yields CASSPTGSGNTIYF.